This T cell receptor (beta chain) came from a study of immune evolution from preneoplasia to lung adenocarcinoma. General study findings and limits: Clonality was highest in normal lung, lower in later-stage lesions apparently.

About this clone: What it binds is unknown.

Only in-frame clones appear in the TCRdb table, and some are missing; sequencing was by immunoSEQ multiplex PCR. In the table there are 5,000 to 7,000 clones, 75% to 90% of which are singletons. Nucleic acids came from premalignant or tumor cells enriched by macro-dissection. Per germline, CDR1 GTSNPN and CDR2 SVGIG (reference sequence). Deletions cut 4 bases from V and 4 bases from J, with 16 bases between. The CDR3 contains 14 residues. Sequencing input: FFPE invasive lung adenocarcinoma tissue. The chain links TRBV30 to TRBJ1-1; TRBD1 might be the D (6 bases). This sequence was found in a person over 45 with lung adenocarcinoma. The CDR3 loop is CAWTGGAGGTEAFF. The CDR3 nucleotides read TGTGCCTGGACTGGGGGGGCTGGGGGCACTGAAGCTTTCTTT.